These T cell receptor beta chains were read from a single sample in a study of blood T cells in healthy people across ages. Via MiXCR, TCRdb re-called the 5' RACE reads, giving one row per CDR3 protein. The table includes around 500,000 distinct CDR3 sequences, around half detected once. The sequenced sample was blood. These receptors were obtained from a man older than 75 in good health. Both conserved end residues are part of each CDR3. Each record gives: J gene, V gene, clone size, D gene, CDR3 protein, CDR3 DNA. D genes are given only for firm matches. Clone size appears in some rows only: once, few, many, or a class for an expanded clone.

TRBJ2-7,TRBV6-6,many,-,CASSHEGEQYF,TGTGCCAGCAGCCACGAGGGCGAGCAGTACTTC
TRBJ2-6,TRBV6-2/TRBV6-3,-,-,CASSLGQTNRYSGANVLTF,TGTGCCAGCAGTCTCGGACAGACCAACAGATACTCTGGGGCCAACGTCCTGACTTTC
TRBJ1-1,TRBV5-1,-,-,CASSWRGGLNTEAFF,TGCGCCAGCAGCTGGAGGGGGGGTCTGAACACTGAAGCTTTCTTT
TRBJ1-4,TRBV4-1,-,-,CASSQAPIGLGKEKLFF,TGCGCCAGCAGCCAGGCCCCCATCGGCCTCGGTAAGGAAAAACTGTTTTTT
TRBJ2-7,TRBV29-1,-,-,CSGGTFEEQYF,TGCAGCGGGGGGACCTTTGAGGAGCAGTACTTC
TRBJ2-1,TRBV7-9,-,-,CASSLLNLGETQFF,TGTGCCAGCAGCTTACTCAACCTGGGAGAGACCCAGTTCTTC
TRBJ1-6,TRBV9,-,TRBD1,CASSVGTGSNSPLHF,TGTGCCAGCAGCGTGGGGACAGGGTCGAATTCACCCCTCCACTTT
TRBJ1-1,TRBV7-2,-,-,CASSLAWGITEAFF,TGTGCCAGCAGCTTAGCGTGGGGGATTACTGAAGCTTTCTTT
TRBJ1-5,TRBV5-1,-,-,CASSPTGSGGQPQHF,TGCGCCAGCAGCCCGACAGGTTCCGGAGGTCAGCCCCAGCATTTT
TRBJ1-2,TRBV5-5,-,TRBD1,CASSWGDRDFVGYTF,TGTGCCAGCAGCTGGGGGGACAGGGATTTTGTTGGCTACACCTTC
TRBJ1-2,TRBV7-9,-,TRBD1,CASSSGTGLYGYTF,TGTGCCAGCAGCTCCGGGACAGGGTTATATGGCTACACCTTC
TRBJ2-3,TRBV10-3,-,-,CAISGQGSTDTQYF,TGTGCCATCAGTGGGCAGGGAAGCACAGATACGCAGTATTTT
TRBJ2-5,TRBV5-4,-,-,CASSLGVREETQYF,TGTGCCAGCAGCTTAGGGGTTAGGGAAGAGACCCAGTACTTC
TRBJ2-3,TRBV10-3,-,-,CAISPSRILTDTQYF,TGTGCCATCAGCCCCTCTAGAATTCTAACAGATACGCAGTATTTT
TRBJ1-1,TRBV5-6,-,-,CASSSGWLENTEAFF,TGTGCCAGCAGCTCCGGATGGTTGGAGAACACTGAAGCTTTCTTT
TRBJ2-5,TRBV27,-,-,CASSFPDSQQYF,TGTGCCAGCAGTTTCCCAGACAGCCAGCAGTACTTC
TRBJ2-3,TRBV25-1,-,-,CASAEGLDTSTDTQYF,TGTGCCAGCGCCGAGGGCTTGGACACTAGCACAGATACGCAGTATTTT
TRBJ2-5,TRBV3-1,-,-,CASSPMRDSKSGETQYF,TGTGCCAGCAGCCCGATGCGGGACTCCAAGTCGGGAGAGACCCAGTACTTC
TRBJ2-7,TRBV28,-,TRBD1,CASSLEGGHYEQYF,TGTGCCAGCAGTTTAGAAGGGGGCCACTACGAGCAGTACTTC
TRBJ2-3,TRBV6-6,many,TRBD2,CAGSSGRDTQYF,TGTGCCGGGTCAAGCGGGAGGGATACGCAGTATTTT
TRBJ2-1,TRBV10-2,few,-,CASSGASAHNEQFF,TGCGCCAGCTCTGGGGCTAGCGCCCACAATGAGCAGTTCTTC
TRBJ1-2,TRBV29-1,few,-,CSVELQSGRYYGYTF,TGCAGCGTTGAGCTTCAGTCGGGACGGTACTATGGCTACACCTTC
TRBJ2-7,TRBV12-3/TRBV12-4,-,TRBD2,CASSLGTSGEQYF,TGTGCCAGCAGTCTGGGGACTAGCGGCGAGCAGTACTTC
TRBJ1-5,TRBV7-2,-,-,CASSSGPGRSNQPQHF,TGTGCCAGCAGCTCGGGACCGGGGAGAAGCAATCAGCCCCAGCATTTT
TRBJ1-1,TRBV30,-,-,CAWRGLGGEAFF,TGTGCCTGGAGGGGACTCGGGGGTGAAGCTTTCTTT
TRBJ2-1,TRBV5-1,-,-,CASSGGAGYNEQFF,TGCGCCAGCAGCGGGGGCGCGGGCTACAATGAGCAGTTCTTC
TRBJ2-1,TRBV20-1,few,-,CSASPGYSYNEQFF,TGCAGTGCTAGCCCAGGGTACTCCTACAATGAGCAGTTCTTC
TRBJ1-2,TRBV9,many,-,CASSAIPPYGYTF,TGTGCCAGCAGCGCGATCCCACCCTATGGCTACACCTTC
TRBJ2-7,TRBV12-3/TRBV12-4,-,-,CASSPRQGGYEQYF,TGTGCCAGCAGTCCCCGACAGGGAGGCTACGAGCAGTACTTC
TRBJ2-1,TRBV20-1,-,TRBD2,CSAPRTSGGNEQFF,TGCAGTGCCCCCCGGACTAGCGGGGGGAATGAGCAGTTCTTC
TRBJ2-1,TRBV11-3,-,TRBD2,CASSVRTSGLNEQFF,TGTGCCAGCAGCGTCCGGACTAGCGGGCTAAATGAGCAGTTCTTC
TRBJ2-1,TRBV7-3,-,TRBD2,CASSLRWLAGGVNEQFF,TGTGCCAGCAGCTTAAGGTGGTTAGCGGGAGGAGTGAATGAGCAGTTCTTC
TRBJ2-7,TRBV20-1,-,TRBD1,CSARGPGQVSYEQYF,TGCAGTGCGAGAGGACCGGGACAGGTTTCCTACGAGCAGTACTTC
TRBJ2-1,TRBV14,-,-,CASSQAYEQFF,TGTGCCAGCAGCCAAGCATATGAGCAGTTCTTC
TRBJ1-1,TRBV29-1,-,-,CSVAATGKAFF,TGCAGCGTCGCCGCGACCGGTAAAGCTTTCTTT
TRBJ1-6,TRBV6-5,-,-,CASSYSAEGRFRSSYNSPLHF,TGTGCCAGCAGTTACTCGGCGGAGGGGCGTTTCCGAAGCTCCTATAATTCACCCCTCCACTTT